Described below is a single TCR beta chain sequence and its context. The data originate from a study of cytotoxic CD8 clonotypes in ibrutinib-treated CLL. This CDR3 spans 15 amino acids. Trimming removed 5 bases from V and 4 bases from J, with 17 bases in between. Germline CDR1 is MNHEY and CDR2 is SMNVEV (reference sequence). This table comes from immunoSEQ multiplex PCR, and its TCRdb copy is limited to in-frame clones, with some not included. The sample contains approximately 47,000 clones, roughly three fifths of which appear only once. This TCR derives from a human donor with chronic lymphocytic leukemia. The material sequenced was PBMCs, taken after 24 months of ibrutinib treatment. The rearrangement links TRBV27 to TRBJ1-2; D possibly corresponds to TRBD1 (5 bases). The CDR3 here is CASSESGTVIYGYTF. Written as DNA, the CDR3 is TGTGCCAGCAGTGAATCCGGGACGGTGATCTATGGCTACACCTTC.